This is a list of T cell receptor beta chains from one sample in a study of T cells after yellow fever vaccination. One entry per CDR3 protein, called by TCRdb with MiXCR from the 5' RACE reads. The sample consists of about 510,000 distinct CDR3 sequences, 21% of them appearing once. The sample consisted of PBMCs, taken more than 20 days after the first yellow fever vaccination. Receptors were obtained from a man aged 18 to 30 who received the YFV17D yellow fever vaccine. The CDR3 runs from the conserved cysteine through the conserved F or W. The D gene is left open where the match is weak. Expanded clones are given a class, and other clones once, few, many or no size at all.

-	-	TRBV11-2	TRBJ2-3	TGTGCCAGCAGCCCGAAAACTCGGGGGCCCGAACTGCCAGATACGCAGTATTTT	CASSPKTRGPELPDTQYF
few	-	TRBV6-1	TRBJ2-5	TGTGCCAGCACCCTCGGGGGTTCACTCGAGACCCAGTACTTC	CASTLGGSLETQYF
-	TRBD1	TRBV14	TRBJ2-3	TGTGCCAGCAGCCAAGCTAGACAGGGGGATACGCAGTATTTT	CASSQARQGDTQYF
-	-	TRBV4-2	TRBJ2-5	TGTGCCAGCAGCCAATCGCCTAGCAAAGAGACCCAGTACTTC	CASSQSPSKETQYF
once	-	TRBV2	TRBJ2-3	TGTGCCAGCGGGGCGTGGGGCTTCACAGATACGCAGTATTTT	CASGAWGFTDTQYF
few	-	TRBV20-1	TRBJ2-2	TGCAGTGCTGTGACAGATACGAACACCGGGGAGCTGTTTTTT	CSAVTDTNTGELFF
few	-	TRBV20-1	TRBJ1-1	TGCAGTGCTAGAGGAGGGGCAGGGAGGACTGAAGCTTTCTTT	CSARGGAGRTEAFF
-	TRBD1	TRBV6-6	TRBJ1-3	TGTGCCAGCAGGACAGGGTCTGGAAACACCATATATTTT	CASRTGSGNTIYF
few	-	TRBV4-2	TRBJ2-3	TGTGCCAGCAGCCAAGACCTACAGGACTACTTATTGGATACGCAGTATTTT	CASSQDLQDYLLDTQYF
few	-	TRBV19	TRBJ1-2	TGTGCCTCCGTCAGCAGCCCGTATGGCTACACCTTC	CASVSSPYGYTF
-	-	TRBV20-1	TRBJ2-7	TGCAGTGCTAGTAAGATCCGGGACACCAACTCCTACGAGCAGTACTTC	CSASKIRDTNSYEQYF
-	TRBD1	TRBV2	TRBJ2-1	TGTGCCAGCAGTGAAATGTCCCCAGGGGGCTCCTACAATGAGCAGTTCTTC	CASSEMSPGGSYNEQFF
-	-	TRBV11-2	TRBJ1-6	TGTGCCAGCAGCTTAAGCGGCCTTTCACCCCTCCACTTT	CASSLSGLSPLHF
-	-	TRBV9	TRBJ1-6	TGTGCCAGCAGTGAACAGGTCAGCAATTCACCCCTCCACTTT	CASSEQVSNSPLHF
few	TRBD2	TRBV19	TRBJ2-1	TGTGCCAGTAGCCCTCTAGCGGGGGGGATCAATGAGCAGTTCTTC	CASSPLAGGINEQFF
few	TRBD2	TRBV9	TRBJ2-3	TGTGCCAGCAGCGTAGGTTTAAGCGGGGGCGTGGGGGTCCCAGATACGCAGTATTTT	CASSVGLSGGVGVPDTQYF
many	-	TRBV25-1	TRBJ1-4	TGTGCCAGCAGTGAATATAGCACAGGGTTCTCAACTAATGAAAAACTGTTTTTT	CASSEYSTGFSTNEKLFF
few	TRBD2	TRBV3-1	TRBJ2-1	TGTGCCAGCAGTCCCGGGATAGCGGGGGCCTACAATGAGCAGTTCTTC	CASSPGIAGAYNEQFF
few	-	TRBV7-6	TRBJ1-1	TGTGCCAGCAGCGGAACCACACCGGGCACTGAAGCTTTCTTT	CASSGTTPGTEAFF
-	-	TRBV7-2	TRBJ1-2	TGTGCCAGCCGGGCGGAGGGCGCCTATGGCTACACCTTC	CASRAEGAYGYTF
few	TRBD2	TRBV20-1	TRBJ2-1	TGCAGTGCTAGACCGGGACTAGCGGGGTACAATGAGCAGTTCTTC	CSARPGLAGYNEQFF
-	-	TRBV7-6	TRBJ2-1	TGTGCCAGCAGCTTAGGACCCGCGAATGAGCAGTTCTTC	CASSLGPANEQFF
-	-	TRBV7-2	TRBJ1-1	TGTGCCAGCAGCCAATTACTAGCTGAAGCTTTCTTT	CASSQLLAEAFF
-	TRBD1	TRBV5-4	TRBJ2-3	TGTGCCAGCAGATTAAGGACAGGGGACACAGATACGCAGTATTTT	CASRLRTGDTDTQYF
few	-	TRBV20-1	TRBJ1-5	TGCAGTGCTAGGCCCTTGGCAGGGTATAATCAGCCCCAGCATTTT	CSARPLAGYNQPQHF
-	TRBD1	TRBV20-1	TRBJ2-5	TGCAGTGCTAGAGGTTCTGAGGGGGCGTTAAAGACCCAGTACTTC	CSARGSEGALKTQYF
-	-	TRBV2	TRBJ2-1	TGTGCCAGCAGTGTCGTTGAGAATGAGCAGTTCTTC	CASSVVENEQFF
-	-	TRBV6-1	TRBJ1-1	TGTGCCAGCAGTGACCACTGGACGGGCATGAACACTGAAGCTTTCTTT	CASSDHWTGMNTEAFF
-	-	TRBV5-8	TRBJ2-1	TGTGCCAGCAGCCCTAGTGGGTTGGAGCAGTTCTTC	CASSPSGLEQFF
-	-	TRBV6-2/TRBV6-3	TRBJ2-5	TGTGCCAGCAGTGGCGGCAGCCCCACTGAAGAGACCCAGTACTTC	CASSGGSPTEETQYF
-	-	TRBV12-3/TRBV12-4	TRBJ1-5	TGTGCCAGCAGCGTAGGACGTATGGGCAATCAGCCCCAGCATTTT	CASSVGRMGNQPQHF
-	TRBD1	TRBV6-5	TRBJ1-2	TGTGCCAGCACCTACTCAGGGGGCGAGGGAAACTATGGCTACACCTTC	CASTYSGGEGNYGYTF
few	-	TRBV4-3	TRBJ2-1	TGCGCCAGCAGCCGCCTAGACTCCTACAATGAGCAGTTCTTC	CASSRLDSYNEQFF
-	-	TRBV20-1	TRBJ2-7	TGCAGTGCTAGAGCAGTGACAGAGGCCTACGAGCAGTACTTC	CSARAVTEAYEQYF
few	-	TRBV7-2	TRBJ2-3	TGTGCCAGCAGCCTGTCAGCCGCGGGACTCCTCTGGGGGACGCAGTATTTT	CASSLSAAGLLWGTQYF
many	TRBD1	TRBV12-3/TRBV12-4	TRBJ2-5	TGTGCCAGCAGTTATGGACAGGGTGTCCAAGAGACCCAGTACTTC	CASSYGQGVQETQYF
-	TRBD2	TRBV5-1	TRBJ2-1	TGCGCCAGCAGCTTGACCGTAGCGGGGTACTACAATGAGCAGTTCTTC	CASSLTVAGYYNEQFF
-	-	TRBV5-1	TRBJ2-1	TGCGCCAGCAGCTTGAGTGGGACTTTGGGCTCCTACAATGAGCAGTTCTTC	CASSLSGTLGSYNEQFF
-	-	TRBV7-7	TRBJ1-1	TGTGCTAGCAGCCGAGACAGCAACTCTGAAGCTTTCTTT	CASSRDSNSEAFF
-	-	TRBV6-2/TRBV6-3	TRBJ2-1	TGTGCCAGCAGCCCGGCGAGGAAGCAGTTCTTC	CASSPARKQFF
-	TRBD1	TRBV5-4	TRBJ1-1	TGTGCCAGCAGCTTGGGATCCCCGGGACCCAGGGGGACTGAAGCTTTCTTT	CASSLGSPGPRGTEAFF
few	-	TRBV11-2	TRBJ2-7	TGTGCCAGCAGCTTAGATCTCGCCTCCACCTACGAGCAGTACTTC	CASSLDLASTYEQYF
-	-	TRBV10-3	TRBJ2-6	TGTGCCATCAGTGAGCAGACGGGGGGCCCTGGGGCCAACGTCCTGACTTTC	CAISEQTGGPGANVLTF
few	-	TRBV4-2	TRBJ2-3	TGTGCCAGCAGCCAAGTTTTCTCTACGGGTACTAGCACAGATACGCAGTATTTT	CASSQVFSTGTSTDTQYF
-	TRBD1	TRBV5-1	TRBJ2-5	TGCGCCAGCAGCCCCCGACCCACAGGGGGGGAGACCCAGTACTTC	CASSPRPTGGETQYF
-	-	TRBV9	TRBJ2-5	TGTGCCAGCAGCGTAGTCGGGGGCCAAGAGACCCAGTACTTC	CASSVVGGQETQYF
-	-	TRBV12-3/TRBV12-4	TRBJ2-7	TGTGCCAGCAGTTTAGGGGGCTATCAGCAGTACTTC	CASSLGGYQQYF
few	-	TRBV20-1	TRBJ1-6	TGCAGTGCTAGAGATATGGTGGAGGCACCCCTCCACTTT	CSARDMVEAPLHF
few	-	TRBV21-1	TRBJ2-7	TGTGCCAGCAGCGCAGGGACAGGGGGTATGTACGAGCAGTACTTC	CASSAGTGGMYEQYF
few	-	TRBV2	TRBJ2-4	TGTGCCAGCAGAGGTGTTGGCATTCAGTACTTC	CASRGVGIQYF
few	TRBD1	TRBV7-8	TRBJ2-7	TGTGCCAGCAGTTTTGGCCAAATCCGGGACAGGGGTGGTCGGGAGCAGTACTTC	CASSFGQIRDRGGREQYF
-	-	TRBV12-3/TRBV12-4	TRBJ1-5	TGTGCCAGCAGTTTGATGGCGGGACAGCCCCAGCATTTT	CASSLMAGQPQHF
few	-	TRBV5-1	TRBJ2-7	TGCGCCAGCAGCCCCACGGGACCACACGAGCAGTACTTC	CASSPTGPHEQYF
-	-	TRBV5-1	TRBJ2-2	TGCGCCAGCAGCCCTGGGATAAACACCGGGGAGCTGTTTTTT	CASSPGINTGELFF
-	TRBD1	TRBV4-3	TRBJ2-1	TGCGCCAGCAGCCAGGGTACCGGGACAGGCGGTAATGAGCAGTTCTTC	CASSQGTGTGGNEQFF
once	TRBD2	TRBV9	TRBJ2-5	TGTGCCAGCAGCCCTACGGGGGGATCTGACACCCAAGAGACCCAGTACTTC	CASSPTGGSDTQETQYF